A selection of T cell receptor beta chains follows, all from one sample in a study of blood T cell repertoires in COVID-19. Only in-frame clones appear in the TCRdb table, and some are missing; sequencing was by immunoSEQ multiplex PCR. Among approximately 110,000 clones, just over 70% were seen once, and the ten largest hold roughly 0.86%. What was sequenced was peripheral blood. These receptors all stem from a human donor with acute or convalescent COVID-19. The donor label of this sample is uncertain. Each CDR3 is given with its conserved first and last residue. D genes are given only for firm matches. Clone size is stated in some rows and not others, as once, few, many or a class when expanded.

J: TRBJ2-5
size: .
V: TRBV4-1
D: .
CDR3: CASSPRDLQETQYF
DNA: TGCGCCAGCAGCCCCCGGGACTTACAAGAGACCCAGTACTTC

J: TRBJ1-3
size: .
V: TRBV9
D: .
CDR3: CASSVGLSGNTIYF
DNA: TGTGCCAGCAGCGTAGGTTTATCTGGAAACACCATATATTTT

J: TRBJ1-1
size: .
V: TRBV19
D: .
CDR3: CASRDGQLDTEAFF
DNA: TGTGCCAGTAGAGACGGACAGCTTGACACTGAAGCTTTCTTT

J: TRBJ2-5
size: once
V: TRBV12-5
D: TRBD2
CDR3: CASGLAGGGETQYF
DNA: TGTGCTAGTGGTTTGGCCGGGGGGGGAGAGACCCAGTACTTC

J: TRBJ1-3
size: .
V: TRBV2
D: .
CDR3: CASSQTGWGQDTIYF
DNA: TGTGCCAGCAGCCAGACTGGATGGGGACAAGACACCATATATTTT

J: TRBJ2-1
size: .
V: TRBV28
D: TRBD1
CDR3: CASSLPGQGIHEQFF
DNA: TGTGCCAGCAGTTTACCGGGACAGGGTATCCATGAGCAGTTCTTC

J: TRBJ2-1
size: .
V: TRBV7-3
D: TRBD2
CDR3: CASSSTGTSGNNEQFF
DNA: TGTGCCAGCAGCTCCACCGGGACTAGCGGAAACAATGAGCAGTTCTTC

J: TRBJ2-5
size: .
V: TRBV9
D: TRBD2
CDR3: CASSVGDYQETQYF
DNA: TGTGCCAGCAGCGTAGGGGACTATCAAGAGACCCAGTACTTC

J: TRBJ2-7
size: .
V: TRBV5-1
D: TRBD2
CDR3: CASSLGPSGGINYEQYF
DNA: TGCGCCAGCAGCTTGGGCCCTAGCGGGGGCATTAACTACGAGCAGTACTTC

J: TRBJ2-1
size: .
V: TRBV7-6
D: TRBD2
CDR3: CASSSYTSGGYNEQFF
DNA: TGTGCCAGCAGCTCTTACACTAGCGGGGGTTACAATGAGCAGTTCTTC